This passage covers 26 T cell receptor beta chains from one sample sequenced in a study of a mutant IDH1 vaccine in newly diagnosed glioma. The time point: baseline, week 1 (first vaccination visit). Treatment: pre-vaccination baseline after standard-of-care therapy. Generated by immunoSEQ multiplex PCR, the TCRdb table keeps only in-frame clones and is missing some. Counted here are around 33,000 clones, about three quarters occurring once; the ten biggest clones make up roughly 9%. The material was peripheral blood mononuclear cells (PBMCs), obtained from a glioma patient treated with radiotherapy, temozolomide or both. Receptor source: a man in his fifties or sixties with glioma. Some clones in this sample may be carry-over from other donors' samples.

V usage is TRBV18 and J usage is TRBJ2-7, with 8 bases matching TRBD1. CDR1 and CDR2 (germline): KGHSH, LQKENI. V dropped 1 base and J dropped 2; count of bases not matched to a gene: 4. The CDR3 is 15 amino acids. Here the CDR3 DNA reads TGTGCCAGCTCACCACAGGGACAGGCAGCCTACGAGCAGTACTTC. Protein sequence: CASSPQGQAAYEQYF.

This chain uses TRBV30 with TRBJ1-5; D might be TRBD1 (5 bases). The CDR3 is 13 amino acids. Germline V CDR1 and CDR2: GTSNPN, SVGIG (reference sequence). Trimming shortened V by 3 bases and J by 6 bases, and 12 bases separated the two germline ends. The CDR3: CAWSYSGSQPQHF. The CDR3 nucleotides read TGTGCCTGGAGCTATTCAGGGTCTCAGCCCCAGCATTTT.

The J gene is TRBJ2-2, the V gene TRBV2; tentatively, D is TRBD1 (5 bases). V was shortened by 2 bases and J by 8 bases, with 9 bases between the two germline ends. Germline assignment: CDR1 SNHLY and CDR2 FYNNEI. The CDR3 is 13 amino acids. This chain's CDR3 is CASSETGAGELFF. The CDR3, as DNA: TGTGCCAGCAGTGAAACAGGAGCGGGGGAGCTGTTTTTT.

This chain joins TRBV13 and TRBJ2-2; D gene ambiguous. The CDR3 consists of 13 residues. Trimming left V 11 bases short and J 4 bases short, with 14 bases between. CDR1 and CDR2 from the germline V gene are PRHDT and FYEKMQ (reference sequence). CDR3 amino acids: CASRWQTTGELFF. CDR3 coding DNA: TGTGCCTCCCGGTGGCAGACCACCGGGGAGCTGTTTTTT.

This clone occurred a few times. The gene calls are TRBV27 and TRBJ1-6, with 7 bases fitting TRBD1. The CDR3 runs to 14 residues. J was trimmed by 7 bases and V by 2 bases; bases with no gene match: 2. Germline V gives CDR1 MNHEY, CDR2 SMNVEV (reference sequence). The CDR3 region is CASSLRGQNSPLHF. DNA of the CDR3: TGTGCCAGCAGTTTAAGGGGACAGAATTCACCCCTCCACTTT.

The chain links TRBV27 to TRBJ2-5; D unresolved. Looked up from germline, CDR1 is MNHEY and CDR2 is SMNVEV (reference sequence). The germline V and J ends were trimmed by 3 bases and 5 bases, with 10 bases remaining between them. CDR3 length equals 13 residues. The CDR3 DNA reads TGTGCCAGCAGTTTCGGAGTTAGGGAGACCCAGTACTTC. This codes for CASSFGVRETQYF.

This chain links TRBV19 with TRBJ2-7; TRBD1 might be the D (6 bases). The germline V and J ends were trimmed by 2 bases and 5 bases, with 16 bases remaining between them. The CDR3 totals 15 residues. Looked up from germline, CDR1 is LNHDA and CDR2 is SQIVND (reference sequence). CDR3 nucleotides: TGTGCCAGTAGTATATACGCCCAGGGACATAACGAGCAGTACTTC. Translated: CASSIYAQGHNEQYF.

The genes are TRBV1 and TRBJ2-7; TRBD2 is the table's D call, not checked against the DNA. TRBV1 is flagged as a pseudogene. The CDR3 is 11 amino acids. CDR3 in amino acids: CTSSQDSKQYF. The CDR3 DNA is TGCACCAGCAGCCAAGATAGTAAGCAGTACTTC.

V gene TRBV6-1 combines with J gene TRBJ2-3; no clear D. The CDR3 length is 15 residues. Germline CDR1 MNHNS, CDR2 SASEGT. Deletions cut 1 base from V and 1 base from J, with 9 bases between. The CDR3 loop is CASSEVNPRTDTQYF. In nucleotides, the CDR3 is TGTGCCAGCAGTGAAGTGAATCCACGCACAGATACGCAGTATTTT.

The chain has TRBV2 and TRBJ1-5, with D perhaps TRBD1 (5 bases). The germline gives CDR1 SNHLY, CDR2 FYNNEI. CDR3 length: 15 amino acids. Trimming took 5 bases from V and 4 from J, leaving 15 bases between them. The CDR3 DNA sequence: TGTGCCAGCAGTCTGGGGGAGGGTTTGAATCAGCCCCAGCATTTT. Residues: CASSLGEGLNQPQHF.

The chain links TRBV6-5 to TRBJ2-3; D possibly uses TRBD1 or TRBD2 (5 bases each). CDR3 length: 15 residues. Germline V gives CDR1 MNHEY, CDR2 SVGAGI. The V end lost 5 bases, the J end lost 0 bases, and 12 bases lay between the germline ends. The CDR3 protein is CASSLTGLSTDTQYF. In DNA, the CDR3 is TGTGCCAGCAGTCTAACAGGACTCAGCACAGATACGCAGTATTTT.

The chain joins TRBV27 to TRBJ1-2; D remains ambiguous. The CDR3 runs 15 residues. Between the trimmed V and J ends, which lost 2 bases and 7 bases, there was a span of 17 bases. Germline CDR1 and CDR2: MNHEY and SMNVEV (reference sequence). CDR3 nucleotides: TGTGCCAGCAGTTTAGAGTATGGGCAGGTCAGTGGCTACACCTTC. Translated: CASSLEYGQVSGYTF.

The chain couples TRBV7-2 to TRBJ2-3; possible D gene TRBD1, 5 bases. This CDR3 is 15 amino acids long. Germline V gives CDR1 SGHTA, CDR2 FQGNSA. Trimming stripped 0 bases from V and 1 base from J, with 8 bases between. CDR3 residues: CASSLAGPGTDTQYF. The CDR3 DNA reads TGTGCCAGCAGCTTAGCGGGGCCAGGCACAGATACGCAGTATTTT.

This sequence joins TRBV20-1 and TRBJ2-1; D unclear. V lost 5 bases, J lost 9 bases, and 11 bases lay in between. Germline CDR1 reads DFQATT; CDR2 reads SNEGSKA (reference sequence). The CDR3 runs to 11 residues. The DNA of the CDR3 is TGCAGTGCTCCCCTCGGTGGTGAGCAGTTCTTC. It yields the protein CSAPLGGEQFF.

The chain carries TRBV6-1 and TRBJ2-7; TRBD1 is a possible D gene (6 bases). Trimming took off 4 bases at V and 3 bases at J, with 10 bases between the two ends. This CDR3 is built from 13 residues. The germline CDR1 and CDR2 sequences are MNHNS and SASEGT. The CDR3 region is CASSAGEGYEQYF. The CDR3 nucleotides read TGTGCCAGCAGTGCAGGGGAAGGCTACGAGCAGTACTTC.

This chain uses TRBV18 with TRBJ2-5; D not certain. Germline V gives CDR1 KGHSH, CDR2 LQKENI. This CDR3 has 16 residues. Trimming took off 1 base at V and 2 bases at J, with 14 bases between the two ends. CDR3 region: CASSPQRVQKQETQYF. CDR3 bases: TGTGCCAGCTCACCACAAAGGGTTCAAAAACAAGAGACCCAGTACTTC.

The V call is TRBV2, the J call TRBJ2-5, with D tentatively TRBD1 (6 bases). The V end lost 5 bases, the J end lost 5 bases, and 18 bases lay between the germline ends. Germline CDR1 SNHLY, CDR2 FYNNEI. The CDR3 is made up of 15 amino acids. CDR3 protein: CASSWTEPLAETQYF. CDR3 sequence (DNA): TGTGCCAGCAGTTGGACAGAACCGTTAGCCGAGACCCAGTACTTC.

This clone came up once. The chain links TRBV5-6 to TRBJ1-1, with 9 bases that match TRBD1. The germline CDR1 and CDR2 sequences are SGHDT and YYEEEE. The CDR3 is 15 residues long. V lost 2 bases, J lost 6 bases, and 8 bases stayed unmatched. The DNA of the CDR3 is TGTGCCAGCAGCTTAAGGGACAGGGTCTGGGCTGAAGCTTTCTTT. It specifies CASSLRDRVWAEAFF.

J is TRBJ2-7 and V is TRBV4-1, with D perhaps matching TRBD1 (5 bases). The germline V gene has CDR1 MGHRA and CDR2 YSYEKL. This CDR3 has 14 amino acids. With 3 bases removed from V and 4 bases from J, the gap between germline ends came to 13 bases. The chain's CDR3 is CASSQDQGWYEQYF. As DNA, the CDR3 is TGCGCCAGCAGCCAGGACCAGGGATGGTACGAGCAGTACTTC.

The V gene is TRBV9, the J gene TRBJ1-1; unclear D gene. The CDR3 is made up of 16 amino acids. Looked up from germline, CDR1 is SGDLS and CDR2 is YYNGEE. Trimming cost V 0 bases and J 0 bases, with 12 bases left between them. This CDR3 reads CASSVDGPGLNTEAFF. CDR3 sequence (DNA): TGTGCCAGCAGCGTAGATGGTCCAGGACTGAACACTGAAGCTTTCTTT.

V and J are TRBV2 and TRBJ2-7, with a weak D call TRBD1 (6 bases). The germline V and J ends were trimmed by 0 bases and 12 bases, with 21 bases remaining between them. This CDR3 spans 15 amino acids. Germline V gene sequence: CDR1 SNHLY, CDR2 FYNNEI. CDR3: CASSEAELNRADLYF. The CDR3 DNA follows: TGTGCCAGCAGTGAAGCGGAACTGAACAGGGCCGATCTGTACTTC.

The V call is TRBV29-1, the J call TRBJ1-2; 12 bases are shared with TRBD1. V shed 6 bases, J shed 6 bases, and the junction held 8 bases outside the gene matches. Per germline, CDR1 SQVTM and CDR2 ANQGSEA. CDR3 length: 14 residues. CDR3 in amino acids: CSVADWDRGHGYTF. CDR3 DNA: TGCAGCGTCGCTGATTGGGACAGGGGGCATGGCTACACCTTC.

The rearrangement links TRBV7-8 to TRBJ1-5; no firm D call. From germline, CDR1 is SGHVS and CDR2 FQNEAQ. Trimming left V 3 bases short and J 5 bases short, with 5 bases between. The CDR3 is 12 residues long. CDR3 DNA sequence: TGTGCCAGCAGCTTTGCCCATCAGCCCCAGCATTTT. It translates to CASSFAHQPQHF.

This rearrangement joins TRBV19 to TRBJ1-4; D is unclear. Looked up from germline, CDR1 is LNHDA and CDR2 is SQIVND (reference sequence). This CDR3 has 13 amino acids. V was shortened by 4 bases and J by 11 bases, with 14 bases between the two germline ends. CDR3 in amino acids: CASSTPDSLKLFF. The CDR3, as DNA: TGTGCCAGTAGTACCCCGGACTCCCTGAAACTGTTTTTT.

This sequence joins TRBV30 and TRBJ2-7; D possibly corresponds to TRBD1 (6 bases). The CDR3 loop spans 13 amino acids. Trimming shortened V by 0 bases and J by 2 bases, and 8 bases separated the two germline ends. Germline-derived CDR1 and CDR2 are GTSNPN and SVGIG (reference sequence). CDR3 bases: TGTGCCTGGAGTGTGGCAGGGGCCTACGAGCAGTACTTC. It is translated as CAWSVAGAYEQYF.

The chain employs TRBV7-9 and TRBJ2-1; no clear D. Trimming removed 3 bases from V and 4 bases from J, with 7 bases in between. The CDR3 loop spans 13 amino acids. Looked up from germline, CDR1 is SEHNR and CDR2 is FQNEAQ (reference sequence). The CDR3 protein is CASSFPGYNEQFF. As DNA, the CDR3 is TGTGCCAGCAGCTTCCCAGGTTACAATGAGCAGTTCTTC.